Listed here are 25 T cell receptor beta chains from one sample, sequenced in a study of blood T cell repertoires in COVID-19. The protocol was immunoSEQ multiplex PCR, while the TCRdb copy is restricted to in-frame clones and leaves out a portion. The sample holds roughly 410,000 clones; around 90% are singletons and the top ten take over 1%. Sequenced sample: peripheral blood. These receptors came from a man aged 35 to 55 with acute or convalescent COVID-19.

The rearrangement uses TRBV6-5 and TRBJ1-6; tentatively, D is TRBD1 (5 bases). Per germline, CDR1 MNHEY and CDR2 SVGAGI. There are 15 residues in the CDR3. Trimming stripped 2 bases from V and 4 bases from J, with 9 bases between. CDR3 sequence reads: CASSYDSGYNSPLHF. As DNA, the CDR3 is TGTGCCAGCAGTTACGATTCAGGGTATAATTCACCCCTCCACTTT.

On this clone itself: Distinct nucleotide sequences in the sample also encode this CDR3. This chain links TRBV6-5 with TRBJ1-5; TRBD1 matches at 8 bases. There are 14 residues in the CDR3. CDR1 and CDR2 (germline): MNHEY, SVGAGI. Unmatched junction bases numbered 3, after V lost 6 bases and J lost 2 bases. The CDR3 DNA reads as TGTGCCAGCAGCGACAGGGGTGGCAATCAGCCCCAGCATTTT. Amino acid sequence: CASSDRGGNQPQHF.

The chain has TRBV2 and TRBJ1-6; TRBD1 aligns across 7 bases. CDR3 length equals 15 residues. Unmatched junction bases numbered 6, after V lost 1 base and J lost 9 bases. Germline CDR1 is SNHLY and CDR2 is FYNNEI. Here the CDR3 reads CASSEDRGGGSPLHF. In nucleotides, the CDR3 is TGTGCCAGCAGTGAAGACAGGGGCGGTGGTTCACCCCTCCACTTT.

This chain joins TRBV7-2 and TRBJ2-3; 7 nucleotides align to TRBD2. With V trimmed by 0 bases and J by 4 bases, 10 bases remained unmatched. CDR1 and CDR2 (germline): SGHTA, FQGNSA. The CDR3 has 17 residues. DNA for the CDR3: TGTGCCAGCAGCTTAGCCTTAGGCGCGGGAGTACCAGATACGCAGTATTTT. This codes for CASSLALGAGVPDTQYF.

V is TRBV7-3 and J is TRBJ1-2; D not resolved. Germline CDR1 is SGHTA and CDR2 is FQGTGA. V dropped 4 bases and J dropped 4 bases, with 10 bases sitting between them. This CDR3 contains 13 residues. CDR3 region: CASSSGLAYGYTF. In DNA form, the CDR3 reads TGTGCCAGCAGCTCGGGCCTAGCCTATGGCTACACCTTC.

The CDR3 coding sequence is TGTGCCAGCAGCCCCCCCGGACAGGTCCGCTATGGCTACACCTTC. Its protein is CASSPPGQVRYGYTF. The genes are TRBV2 and TRBJ1-2, with 7 bases matching TRBD1. This CDR3 region has 15 residues. Germline values: CDR1 SNHLY, CDR2 FYNNEI. V lost 6 bases to trimming and J lost 4 bases; unmatched junction nucleotides: 11.

This clone was found once. The J gene is TRBJ1-6, the V gene TRBV7-8; 10 bases agree with TRBD1. Germline V gene lookup returns CDR1 SGHVS and CDR2 FQNEAQ. The CDR3 sequence is 14 residues long. Germline trimming cut 5 bases from V and 5 bases from J; bases unmatched to any gene: 0. CDR3 protein: CASSGTGDNSPLHF. CDR3 coding DNA: TGTGCCAGCAGCGGGACAGGGGATAATTCACCCCTCCACTTT.

The CDR3 bases are TGTGCCAGCAGTTTTAACCCGGGACAGGGTAGATACGAGCAGTACTTC. Translated: CASSFNPGQGRYEQYF. V gene TRBV28 combines with J gene TRBJ2-7; 9 positions match TRBD1. V trimming: 3 bases; J trimming: 4 bases; junction bases outside the gene matches: 10. The CDR3 runs to 16 residues. Germline V gene sequence: CDR1 MDHEN, CDR2 SYDVKM.

The chain is built from TRBV6-2 or TRBV6-3 and TRBJ2-2; 10 positions agree with TRBD2. V lost 5 bases to trimming and J lost 4 bases; unmatched junction nucleotides: 1. This CDR3 has 14 amino acids. Looked up from germline, CDR1 is MNHEY and CDR2 is SVGEGT. CDR3 bases: TGTGCCAGCAGTAGCGGGGGGGCCACCGGGGAGCTGTTTTTT. Translated, it gives CASSSGGATGELFF.

This sequence joins TRBV7-9 and TRBJ2-2, with D perhaps matching TRBD1 (5 bases). CDR1 is SEHNR, CDR2 FQNEAQ, per germline (reference sequence). Between the trimmed V and J ends, which lost 8 bases and 9 bases, there was a span of 22 bases. The CDR3 length is 15 residues. CDR3 sequence reads: CASRSGQGVNRELFF. CDR3 nucleotides: TGTGCCAGCCGCTCCGGCCAAGGGGTAAACCGGGAGCTGTTTTTT. Full variable domain (outside the CDR3, taken from reference TRBV7-9 and TRBJ2-2): DTGVSQNPRHKITKRGQNVTFRCDPISEHNRLYWYRQTLGQGPEFLTYFQNEAQLEKSRLLSDRFSAERPKGSFSTLEIQRTEQGDSAMYLCASRSGQGVNRELFFGEGSRLTVL.

The V and J genes are TRBV20-1 and TRBJ1-1; no firm D call. Trimming took 3 bases from V and 7 from J, leaving 12 bases between them. The CDR3 spans 12 residues. The germline gives CDR1 DFQATT, CDR2 SNEGSKA (reference sequence). The CDR3 DNA sequence: TGCAGTGCTAGTTTTGGGCTATTTGAAGCTTTCTTT. It specifies CSASFGLFEAFF.

The chain has TRBV2 and TRBJ2-1, with 14 nucleotides matching TRBD2. V dropped 3 bases and J dropped 8; count of bases not matched to a gene: 3. Germline loops: CDR1 SNHLY, CDR2 FYNNEI. This CDR3 has 15 amino acids. The CDR3 protein is CASSDGTSGSDEQFF. As DNA, the CDR3 is TGTGCCAGCAGTGATGGGACTAGCGGGAGCGATGAGCAGTTCTTC.

The genes are TRBV19 and TRBJ2-1; maybe TRBD1 (5 bases). The V end lost 5 bases, the J end lost 7 bases, and 12 bases lay between the germline ends. The CDR3 extends over 13 amino acids. Looked up from germline, CDR1 is LNHDA and CDR2 is SQIVND (reference sequence). This CDR3 reads CASSLFRENEQFF. The CDR3 DNA follows: TGTGCCAGTAGTCTTTTCAGGGAAAATGAGCAGTTCTTC.

The chain is built from TRBV14 and TRBJ2-1; 9 positions match TRBD2. The CDR3 has 17 residues. After removal of 4 bases from V and 6 bases from J, the junction contained 13 bases not matched to a gene. Germline V lookup: CDR1 SGHDN, CDR2 FVKESK. In nucleotides, the CDR3 is TGTGCCAGCAGCCGGGGAGCGGGGGGATACGGACGCAATGAGCAGTTCTTC. Translating it yields CASSRGAGGYGRNEQFF.

The V and J genes are TRBV7-2 and TRBJ1-2; D is undetermined. The CDR3 covers 14 residues. The V and J ends lost 3 bases and 4 bases respectively, with 12 bases between them. Looked up from germline, CDR1 is SGHTA and CDR2 is FQGNSA. DNA of the CDR3: TGTGCCAGCAGCTTCCGGGAGGGCCCCTATGGCTACACCTTC. This encodes CASSFREGPYGYTF.

This clone was observed once. The CDR3 coding sequence is TGTGCCAGCTCCAGGCTGGGGCCAACTGAAGCTTTCTTT. Its translation is CASSRLGPTEAFF. J is TRBJ1-1 and V is TRBV6-5; the D gene is possibly TRBD1 (5 bases). Germline V gene data show CDR1 as MNHEY and CDR2 as SVGAGI. V was pared by 8 bases and J by 5 bases, with 15 bases between. The CDR3 is 13 residues long.

CDR3 protein: CASEGAQNYGYTF. The CDR3, as DNA: TGTGCCAGCGAGGGGGCGCAGAACTATGGCTACACCTTC. V gene TRBV13 combines with J gene TRBJ1-2, with 7 bases lining up with TRBD1. V lost 8 bases, J lost 2 bases, and 5 bases stayed unmatched. Per the germline V gene, CDR1 is PRHDT and CDR2 is FYEKMQ (reference sequence). The CDR3 has 13 residues.

This chain joins TRBV29-1 and TRBJ1-3, with a possible D match to TRBD1 (6 bases). Germline V lookup: CDR1 SQVTM, CDR2 ANQGSEA. The CDR3 covers 12 residues. Trimming took off 4 bases at V and 8 bases at J, with 12 bases between the two ends. CDR3 region: CSVGSGADTIYF. In DNA form, the CDR3 reads TGCAGCGTTGGTTCAGGGGCGGACACCATATATTTT.

The rearrangement links TRBV28 to TRBJ1-1; D gene ambiguous. The germline V and J ends were trimmed by 6 bases and 1 base, with 21 bases remaining between them. This CDR3 spans 17 amino acids. The V gene's germline CDR1 is MDHEN and CDR2 SYDVKM. CDR3 residues: CASSRPGVGTANTEAFF. DNA for the CDR3: TGTGCCAGCAGCCGTCCGGGAGTCGGCACCGCGAACACTGAAGCTTTCTTT.

This sequence joins TRBV28 and TRBJ1-6; D might be TRBD1 (5 bases). The CDR3 length is 13 residues. Trimming removed 4 bases from V and 14 bases from J, with 15 bases in between. CDR1 MDHEN and CDR2 SYDVKM come from the germline V gene. The CDR3 DNA follows: TGTGCCAGCAGTTCCCATTCCCCCAGGGCCCTCCACTTT. Protein sequence: CASSSHSPRALHF.

V and J are TRBV12-3 or TRBV12-4 and TRBJ2-1, with D possibly TRBD1 on 6 matching bases. The CDR3 is 11 residues long. Trimming took off 1 base at V and 15 bases at J, with 10 bases between the two ends. This chain's CDR3 is CASSLGTARFF. CDR3 nucleotides: TGTGCCAGCAGTTTAGGGACAGCTCGGTTCTTC.

The genes are TRBV27 and TRBJ2-3; 7 bases match TRBD2. The length of the CDR3 is 16 residues. J gave up 5 bases and V 2 bases, and 10 bases lay outside the gene matches. Germline CDR1 and CDR2: MNHEY and SMNVEV (reference sequence). The CDR3 here is CASSLLVGGPQDTQYF. The CDR3, as DNA: TGTGCCAGCAGTTTACTGGTGGGAGGGCCGCAAGATACGCAGTATTTT.

The chain is built from TRBV4-1 and TRBJ2-7, with TRBD1 matching 7 bases. V shed 0 bases, J shed 5 bases, and the junction held 10 bases outside the gene matches. The CDR3 contains 16 residues. The germline V gene encodes CDR1 MGHRA and CDR2 YSYEKL. The CDR3 is CASSQDLTGRGDEQYF. CDR3 sequence (DNA): TGCGCCAGCAGCCAAGACCTGACAGGGCGCGGCGACGAGCAGTACTTC.

Only a few counts were recorded for this clone. The gene calls are TRBV29-1 and TRBJ1-2; 8 bases match TRBD1. Germline V gene sequence: CDR1 SQVTM, CDR2 ANQGSEA. V was pared by 7 bases and J by 7 bases, with 8 bases of the junction left unmatched. The CDR3 totals 12 residues. This CDR3 is CSGAGGAGGYTF. CDR3 coding DNA: TGCAGCGGGGCAGGGGGCGCGGGTGGCTACACCTTC.

V and J are TRBV20-1 and TRBJ2-5; D is ambiguous. Deletions cut 6 bases from V and 3 bases from J, with 11 bases between. Germline CDR1 reads DFQATT; CDR2 reads SNEGSKA (reference sequence). The CDR3 contains 12 residues. The DNA of the CDR3 is TGCAGTGCCAGTGGCGCCGAAGAGACCCAGTACTTC. Translation: CSASGAEETQYF.